These 15 T cell receptor beta chains were sequenced from one sample in a study of shared clonotypes between healthy human individuals (dated by TCRdb to 2018 to 2020). CD8 naive samples were CD45RO-negative cells positively selected for CCR7, giving a CD45RA+CCR7+ population that excluded TemRA cells. Library prep was done by the immunoSEQ multiplex PCR assay. As stored in TCRdb, this immuneACCESS dataset retains in-frame rearrangements with V and J assigned. A fraction of the clones does not appear; measured against another copy, unresolved V genes explain less than half of the discrepancy, and the remainder lacks a known reason. This sample gives fewer than 1 million clones in total; about 96% of them show up just once. The ten top clones hold less than 0.25% of the sample. The sample taken for sequencing was naive CD8+ T cells sorted from blood. The cell subset or site label of this sample denotes: CD45RA+CCR7+. The origin of the receptors is a man aged 25-45 years in good health.

This clone came up once. The chain is built from TRBV9 and TRBJ2-2, with TRBD1 as a possible D gene (6 bases). This CDR3 is built from 18 residues. V lost 3 bases and J 1 base, leaving 19 bases between the germline ends. CDR1 and CDR2 (germline): SGDLS, YYNGEE. CDR3 loop: CASSAKIGQNVNTGELFF. CDR3 DNA: TGTGCCAGCAGCGCAAAGATCGGACAGAACGTGAACACCGGGGAGCTGTTTTTT.

Comments on this clone: Other DNA sequences within the sample encode an identical CDR3. V gene TRBV7-6 combines with J gene TRBJ2-7, with D possibly TRBD2 on 6 matching bases. Looked up from germline, CDR1 is SGHVS and CDR2 is FNYEAQ. V was cut by 5 bases and J by 1 base, with 9 bases left in between. CDR3 length equals 13 residues. DNA of the CDR3: TGTGCCAGCAGCCCGGGACTTTCCTACGAGCAGTACTTC. Translation: CASSPGLSYEQYF.

The sample holds one count of this clone. The chain carries TRBV4-2 and TRBJ2-2; 8 nucleotides match TRBD2. The ends lost 0 bases at V and 7 bases at J; junction bases unmatched: 10. This CDR3 has 17 residues. The germline V gene has CDR1 LGHNA and CDR2 YNFKEQ. CDR3 loop: CASSQDGGTRAGGELFF. CDR3 DNA: TGTGCCAGCAGCCAAGATGGTGGGACTAGGGCTGGCGGGGAGCTGTTTTTT.

This clone was seen once. In DNA form, the CDR3 reads TGTGCCATCAGTGAGTCGAGCGGCACAGATACGCAGTATTTT. It codes for CAISESSGTDTQYF. V usage is TRBV10-3 and J usage is TRBJ2-3; D call uncertain. From germline, CDR1 is ENHRY and CDR2 SYGVKD. This CDR3 region has 14 residues. Deletions cut 0 bases from V and 1 base from J, with 5 bases between.

This sequence joins TRBV19 and TRBJ2-2, with D possibly TRBD2 on 6 matching bases. This CDR3 spans 16 amino acids. In germline, CDR1 is LNHDA, CDR2 SQIVND (reference sequence). The ends were cut back, 1 base at V and 3 bases at J, with 12 bases in the middle. The CDR3 loop reads CASSIVSGHYTGELFF. The CDR3 nucleotides read TGTGCCAGTAGTATAGTTAGCGGCCATTACACCGGGGAGCTGTTTTTT.

The chain carries TRBV6-5 and TRBJ2-7; 7 nucleotides line up with TRBD1. The CDR3 covers 15 residues. Germline assignment: CDR1 MNHEY and CDR2 SVGAGI. V lost 2 bases and J lost 5; bases outside the gene matches: 9. DNA for the CDR3: TGTGCCAGCAGTTACCCACAGGGGATAGTTCACGAGCAGTACTTC. Protein: CASSYPQGIVHEQYF.

The V call is TRBV7-6, the J call TRBJ2-1, with 7 bases lining up with TRBD2. The CDR3 length is 20 residues. J was trimmed by 3 bases and V by 2 bases; bases with no gene match: 19. Germline assignment: CDR1 SGHVS and CDR2 FNYEAQ. The CDR3 is CASSLRARTREDLDYNEQFF. The CDR3 DNA reads as TGTGCCAGCAGCTTACGGGCCCGGACCCGGGAGGATTTGGACTACAATGAGCAGTTCTTC.

The chain carries TRBV7-9 and TRBJ1-4; D might be TRBD1 (5 bases). This CDR3 is 17 amino acids long. V lost 2 bases and J 7 bases, leaving 20 bases between the germline ends. Germline V gene data show CDR1 as SEHNR and CDR2 as FQNEAQ (reference sequence). CDR3 region: CASSLLDSYSIIEKLFF. The CDR3 DNA reads as TGTGCCAGCAGCTTACTCGACAGTTATTCAATAATTGAAAAACTGTTTTTT. The whole variable domain, filled in from reference TRBV7-9 and TRBJ1-4, reads DTGVSQNPRHKITKRGQNVTFRCDPISEHNRLYWYRQTLGQGPEFLTYFQNEAQLEKSRLLSDRFSAERPKGSFSTLEIQRTEQGDSAMYLCASSLLDSYSIIEKLFFGSGTQLSVL.

On this clone: Other DNA variants within this sample encode the same CDR3. This sequence joins TRBV28 and TRBJ2-1, with 12 bases aligning to TRBD2. Germline CDR1 MDHEN, CDR2 SYDVKM. The CDR3 runs 15 residues. V lost 5 bases to trimming and J lost 3 bases; unmatched junction nucleotides: 2. The CDR3 DNA follows: TGTGCCAGCAGTCCGGGACTAGCGGGCTACAATGAGCAGTTCTTC. It is translated as CASSPGLAGYNEQFF.

The chain links TRBV10-3 to TRBJ1-1, with D possibly being TRBD1 (6 bases). This CDR3 has 14 residues. V lost 3 bases to trimming and J lost 5 bases, with 13 bases between them. The germline gives CDR1 ENHRY, CDR2 SYGVKD. CDR3 sequence: CAISDQDQGTEAFF. CDR3 sequence (DNA): TGTGCCATCAGTGACCAGGATCAGGGGACTGAAGCTTTCTTT.

V is TRBV18 and J is TRBJ2-7; TRBD1 agrees at 8 bases. The CDR3 totals 14 residues. J lost 6 bases, V lost 0 bases, and 4 bases had no gene match. Germline CDR1 reads KGHSH; CDR2 reads LQKENI. For the CDR3, the DNA is TGTGCCAGCTCACCACCGCAGGGGGCAGGCGAGCAGTACTTC. Its translation: CASSPPQGAGEQYF.

The gene calls are TRBV5-1 and TRBJ1-2, with TRBD1 matching over 7 bases. V gave up 0 bases and J gave up 0 bases; unmatched junction bases: 2. Per the germline V gene, CDR1 is SGHRS and CDR2 is YFSETQ. The CDR3 runs 15 residues. The CDR3: CASSLAGTANYGYTF. The CDR3 nucleotides are TGCGCCAGCAGCTTGGCAGGGACAGCTAACTATGGCTACACCTTC.

The chain links TRBV10-1 to TRBJ2-3, with 8 bases identical to TRBD2. The trim removed 3 bases at V and 6 bases at J, leaving 5 bases unmatched. CDR3 length equals 14 residues. The germline gives CDR1 WNHNN, CDR2 SYGVQD (reference sequence). The CDR3 DNA follows: TGCGCCAGCAGTGATGCCCGACTAGCGGATACGCAGTATTTT. Its protein product is CASSDARLADTQYF.

V and J are TRBV2 and TRBJ2-3, with 9 bases identical to TRBD1. The CDR3 totals 14 residues. The V and J ends lost 6 bases and 6 bases, in that order; junction bases with no gene match: 7. The V gene's germline CDR1 is SNHLY and CDR2 FYNNEI. The CDR3, as DNA: TGTGCCAGCAGGGGGACAGGGAGGACGGATACGCAGTATTTT. This translates into CASRGTGRTDTQYF. The full variable domain, completed using reference TRBV2 and TRBJ2-3, is EPEVTQTPSHQVTQMGQEVILRCVPISNHLYFYWYRQILGQKVEFLVSFYNNEISEKSEIFDDQFSVERPDGSNFTLKIRSTKLEDSAMYFCASRGTGRTDTQYFGPGTRLTVL.

This chain links TRBV11-2 with TRBJ2-7; 9 bases line up with TRBD1. J lost 2 bases, V lost 5 bases, and 7 bases had no gene match. This CDR3 is built from 15 residues. CDR1 and CDR2 from the germline V gene are SGHAT and FQNNGV. The CDR3 nucleotides are TGTGCCAGCAGCGAAACAGGGGGCTGGGCCTACGAGCAGTACTTC. Translating gives CASSETGGWAYEQYF.